The TCR beta chain described here comes from a study of blood T cells in healthy people across ages. Trimming removed 1 base at V and 5 bases at J, with 20 bases between. Germline values: CDR1 MGHRA, CDR2 YSYEKL. This CDR3 is 17 amino acids long. Using a J-beta primer mix together with a sample-barcoded 5' primer, a second PCR was run for 7 to 11 cycles. MiXCR, applied by TCRdb to the 5' RACE reads, yields one record per CDR3 protein. The sample consists of about 1.6 million distinct CDR3 sequences, roughly 30% of them appearing once. This clonotype showed up many times. V gene TRBV4-1 combines with J gene TRBJ2-5; the D gene is possibly TRBD2 (5 bases). This sequence originates from a woman younger than 45 in good health. The sample taken for sequencing was blood. The CDR3 sequence: CASSQVDVTGLAETQYF. For the CDR3, the DNA is TGCGCCAGCAGCCAAGTTGACGTGACGGGATTGGCGGAGACCCAGTACTTC.